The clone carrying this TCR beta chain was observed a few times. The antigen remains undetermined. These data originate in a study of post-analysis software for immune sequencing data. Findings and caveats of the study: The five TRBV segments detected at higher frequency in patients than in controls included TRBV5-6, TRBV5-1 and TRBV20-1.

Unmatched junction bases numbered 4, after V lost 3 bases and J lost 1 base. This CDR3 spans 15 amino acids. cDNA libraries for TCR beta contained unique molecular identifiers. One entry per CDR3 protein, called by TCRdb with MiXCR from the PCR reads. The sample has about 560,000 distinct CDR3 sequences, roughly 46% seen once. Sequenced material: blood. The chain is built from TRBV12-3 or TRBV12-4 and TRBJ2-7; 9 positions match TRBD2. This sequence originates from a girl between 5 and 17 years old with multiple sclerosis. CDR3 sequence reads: CASSFGGLASYEQYF. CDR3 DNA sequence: TGTGCCAGCAGTTTTGGGGGACTAGCTTCCTACGAGCAGTACTTC.